These 6 T cell receptor beta chains came from one sample sequenced in a study of cytomegalovirus exposure and HLA in healthy donors. Both 60 Vbeta primers and 13 Jbeta primers went into the PCR. The protocol was immunoSEQ multiplex PCR, while the TCRdb copy is restricted to in-frame clones and leaves out a portion. The table records 130,000 to 150,000 clones, less than 65% of them present only once. Sequenced sample: PBMCs. The receptor set was obtained from a woman between 25 and 40 years old in good health and CMV-seropositive.

The chain couples TRBV25-1 to TRBJ2-5; tentative D call: TRBD2 (6 bases). The CDR3 length is 13 residues. Deletions cut 5 bases from V and 6 bases from J, with 13 bases between. Per germline, CDR1 MGHDK and CDR2 SYGVNS. As DNA, the CDR3 is TGTGCCAGCAGTCCCCCGGGACTCAAGACCCAGTACTTC. Amino acids: CASSPPGLKTQYF.

The chain couples TRBV27 to TRBJ2-2; 14 nucleotides line up with TRBD2. The CDR3 covers 16 residues. With V trimmed by 6 bases and J by 5 bases, 5 bases remained unmatched. The germline CDR1 and CDR2 sequences are MNHEY and SMNVEV (reference sequence). The DNA for the CDR3 is TGTGCCAGCAGCCCGGGACTAGCGGGAGCAACCGGGGAGCTGTTTTTT. It is translated as CASSPGLAGATGELFF.

The chain has TRBV5-4 and TRBJ2-1; 8 bases map to TRBD2. The CDR3 is 20 amino acids. V trimming: 4 bases; J trimming: 5 bases; junction bases outside the gene matches: 23. The V gene's germline CDR1 is SGHNT and CDR2 YYREEE (reference sequence). In DNA, the CDR3 is TGTGCCAGCAGCCCCTCGGGGGGGCTTACCTATTTTAAAGGGGACAATGAGCAGTTCTTC. Its translation is CASSPSGGLTYFKGDNEQFF. Full variable domain (rest looked up from reference TRBV5-4 and TRBJ2-1): ETGVTQSPTHLIKTRGQQVTLRCSSQSGHNTVSWYQQALGQGPQFIFQYYREEENGRGNFPPRFSGLQFPNYSSELNVNALELDDSALYLCASSPSGGLTYFKGDNEQFFGPGTRLTVL.

The chain recombines TRBV19 with TRBJ2-1; 10 positions match TRBD1. Germline CDR1 is LNHDA and CDR2 is SQIVND (reference sequence). V shed 3 bases, J shed 7 bases, and the junction held 3 bases outside the gene matches. This CDR3 comprises 14 residues. The DNA for the CDR3 is TGTGCCAGTAGTATGGGACAGGGGCCTAATGAGCAGTTCTTC. It translates to CASSMGQGPNEQFF.

This clone occurred a few times. The chain carries TRBV28 and TRBJ2-7; 7 bases are a match to TRBD1. The CDR3 is made up of 14 amino acids. Germline loops: CDR1 MDHEN, CDR2 SYDVKM. V lost 5 bases, J lost 2 bases, and 6 bases stayed unmatched. In nucleotides, the CDR3 is TGTGCCAGCAGTCAATGGGACAGCACCTACGAGCAGTACTTC. Protein sequence: CASSQWDSTYEQYF. Based on the CDR3 plus reference TRBV28 and TRBJ2-7, the full variable domain is DVKVTQSSRYLVKRTGEKVFLECVQDMDHENMFWYRQDPGLGLRLIYFSYDVKMKEKGDIPEGYSVSREKKERFSLILESASTNQTSMYLCASSQWDSTYEQYFGPGTRLTVT.

This sequence joins TRBV29-1 and TRBJ2-3; D gene ambiguous. The CDR3 length is 14 residues. Germline CDR1 is SQVTM and CDR2 is ANQGSEA. With 1 base removed from V and 2 bases from J, the gap between germline ends came to 10 bases. CDR3 nucleotide sequence: TGCAGCGTTGAAGGTACGGGTCACACAGATACGCAGTATTTT. Translated, it gives CSVEGTGHTDTQYF.